This TCR beta chain originates from a study of blood T cells in healthy people across ages. Findings and caveats of the study: With donor CMV status unknown, expanded clonotype changes were possibly confounded.

Primed by a sample-barcoded 5' primer and a J-beta primer mix, a second PCR proceeded for about 7 to 12 cycles. The template-switch adaptor, which had 12 random nucleotides, put a tag on each cDNA molecule. TCRdb redid the calling of the 5' RACE reads with MiXCR, one entry per CDR3 protein. The table has some 900,000 distinct CDR3 sequences, around 30% seen once. The germline V gene encodes CDR1 SEHNR and CDR2 FQNEAQ (reference sequence). Deletions cut 2 bases from V and 4 bases from J, with 11 bases between. The CDR3 runs 14 residues. This clonotype was counted many times. The antigen is undetermined.

Input material: blood. The gene calls are TRBV7-9 and TRBJ1-1; no clear D gene. The TCR was taken from an elderly woman in good health. Written as DNA, the CDR3 is TGTGCCAGCAGCTTACGTAGGGAGGGCACTGAAGCTTTCTTT. Translation gives CASSLRREGTEAFF.